The source of this T cell receptor (beta chain) is a study of blood T cell repertoires in COVID-19. Study-level information: Both acute and convalescent COVID-19 samples were obtained from the United States, Italy and Spain. PBMCs, B-cell-depleted T cells, or T cells were the source of the cDNA or gDNA that made up the material.

J gave up 2 bases and V 5 bases, and 6 bases lay outside the gene matches. The CDR3 has 15 amino acids. CDR1 is SGHAT, CDR2 FQNNGV, per germline. Per the authors' pipeline: By means of reference gene primer amplification, nucleated cell counts were estimated. Libraries were prepared by immunoSEQ multiplex PCR; TCRdb keeps only in-frame clonotypes and omits some of them. Clone size and the V and J calls come from that table; the DNA yielded D and trimming. The data hold approximately 220,000 clones, with 70% to 90% observed a single time. The V gene is TRBV11-2, the J gene TRBJ2-7, with TRBD1 matching 10 bases. This TCR derives from a man in his forties or fifties who had recovered from COVID-19. Sequencing was performed on peripheral blood. The CDR3 loop reads CASSLGQGVTYEQYF. The CDR3 region has the DNA TGTGCCAGCAGCCTTGGACAGGGGGTAACCTACGAGCAGTACTTC. The full variable domain, completed using reference TRBV11-2 and TRBJ2-7, is EAGVAQSPRYKIIEKRQSVAFWCNPISGHATLYWYQQILGQGPKLLIQFQNNGVVDDSQLPKDRFSAERLKGVDSTLKIQPAKLEDSAVYLCASSLGQGVTYEQYFGPGTRLTVT.